Sequencing of this TCR beta chain was carried out in a study of identical twins. This clonotype was seen ten or more times. TCRdb used MiXCR to reprocess the 5' RACE reads, holding one entry per CDR3 protein. The sample shows about 890,000 distinct CDR3 sequences, roughly an eighth of them seen only once. Per the germline V gene, CDR1 is SGHVS and CDR2 is FQNEAQ. The junction had 12 bases not matched to a gene; V was cut back by 3 bases and J by 4 bases. There are 16 residues in the CDR3. The data were also submitted as part of a second study, on yellow fever vaccine responses in identical twins.

The receptor's source is a young woman in good health. Sequencing input: PBMCs. The chain employs TRBV7-8 and TRBJ2-7; 7 positions agree with TRBD1. The CDR3 DNA is TGTGCCAGCAGCTTGGACAAACAGGGGCTATTGTACGAGCAGTACTTC. Translating gives CASSLDKQGLLYEQYF.